These T cell receptor beta chains were read from a single sample in a study of long-term antiretroviral therapy in people with HIV. Using immunoSEQ multiplex PCR, the repertoire was profiled, and TCRdb retains in-frame clones only, with some absent. Among around 40,000 clones listed, 94% were seen once. Here the sequenced sample was unsorted PBMCs, taken 4.1 years after starting antiretroviral therapy. All receptors come from a woman aged 45-65 years with HIV. Both conserved end residues are part of each CDR3. The D gene is left open where the match is weak. Expanded clones are given a class, and other clones once, few, many or no size at all.

d_call,v_call,j_call,clone_size,cdr3_nt,cdr3_aa
NA,TRBV7-2,TRBJ1-5,NA,TGTGCCAGCAGCTTACAGGGTTATAGCAATCAGCCCCAGCATTTT,CASSLQGYSNQPQHF
TRBD1,TRBV25-1,TRBJ1-2,NA,TGTGCCAGCAGTGATTCAGGGGGGGACTATGGCTACACCTTC,CASSDSGGDYGYTF
NA,TRBV2,TRBJ1-1,NA,TGTGCCAGCAGTGAATCCAACATGAACACTGAAGCTTTCTTT,CASSESNMNTEAFF
NA,TRBV29-1,TRBJ1-4,NA,TGCAGCGTTGAAGAAAGCGAAAAACTGTTTTTT,CSVEESEKLFF
TRBD1,TRBV10-1,TRBJ1-1,NA,TGCGCCAGCAGCCCGGACAGGGACACTGAAGCTTTCTTT,CASSPDRDTEAFF
TRBD1,TRBV27,TRBJ2-7,few,TGTGCCAGCAGTTCCCCGGACAGGGGAGGTTACGAGCAGTACTTC,CASSSPDRGGYEQYF
NA,TRBV2,TRBJ1-6,NA,TGTGCCAGCAGTTCCGGGAGCTCCTATAATTCACCCCTCCACTTT,CASSSGSSYNSPLHF
NA,TRBV6-1,TRBJ2-1,NA,TGTGCCAGCAGTGAACGGATGGGGCAGGGGCTCAATGAGCAGTTCTTC,CASSERMGQGLNEQFF
NA,TRBV5-4,TRBJ2-3,NA,TGTGCCAGCCGGCCGGGTTTCACGGACCCAGATACGCAGTATTTT,CASRPGFTDPDTQYF
NA,TRBV21-1,TRBJ1-5,NA,TGTGCCAGCAGCACTCAGGGCCCCTCGGGGCAGCCCCAGCATTTT,CASSTQGPSGQPQHF
NA,TRBV6-4,TRBJ2-3,NA,TGTGCCAGCAGTGACTCCGGGGGAGATACGCAGTATTTT,CASSDSGGDTQYF
NA,TRBV5-4,TRBJ2-1,NA,TGTGCCAGCAGCCTGACAGAGTACAATGAGCAGTTCTTC,CASSLTEYNEQFF
NA,TRBV9,TRBJ1-6,NA,TGTGCCAGCAGCGCCGGGGGTCAGGGCTGGGTTAATTCACCCCTCCACTTT,CASSAGGQGWVNSPLHF
TRBD1,TRBV10-3,TRBJ1-6,NA,TGTGCCATCAGGGAGACGACAGGGGGTAGTTCACCCCTCCACTTT,CAIRETTGGSSPLHF
NA,TRBV5-4,TRBJ1-2,NA,TGTGCCAGCAGCTTGGTTGGAGCTAACTATGGCTACACCTTC,CASSLVGANYGYTF
NA,TRBV9,TRBJ1-2,NA,TGTGCCAGCAGCGGGAGATCGAAAAGAGGTTTCTATGGCTACACCTTC,CASSGRSKRGFYGYTF
NA,TRBV6-5,TRBJ2-4,NA,TGTGCCAGCAGTGACTACCGGGGACCGGGGGACATTCAGTACTTC,CASSDYRGPGDIQYF
NA,TRBV7-9,TRBJ1-1,NA,TGTGCCAGCAGCTCTGTAATGAACACTGAAGCTTTCTTT,CASSSVMNTEAFF
NA,TRBV29-1,TRBJ1-2,NA,TGCAGCGCTGAGTTGGGGCAGGTGGAAGGCTACACCTTC,CSAELGQVEGYTF
TRBD2,TRBV19,TRBJ2-6,NA,TGTGCCAGTAGTCGGGGGGATGGGGGCTCTGGGGCCAACGTCCTGACTTTC,CASSRGDGGSGANVLTF
TRBD2,TRBV4-3,TRBJ2-2,NA,TGCGCCAGCAGCCAAGATCCGGGCGGGGGGACCGGGGAGCTGTTTTTT,CASSQDPGGGTGELFF
NA,TRBV6-6,TRBJ2-7,NA,TGTGCCAGCAGTTACTCTCAGCCAGGGCGCTACGAGCAGTACTTC,CASSYSQPGRYEQYF
NA,TRBV14,TRBJ2-6,NA,TGTGCCAGCAGCCCAACCGGGACGGCTTACTCTGGGGCCAACGTCCTGACTTTC,CASSPTGTAYSGANVLTF
NA,TRBV2,TRBJ2-5,once,TGTGCCAGCAGTGACCGACTAGACCAAGAGACCCAGTACTTC,CASSDRLDQETQYF
NA,TRBV5-1,TRBJ1-6,NA,TGCGCCAGCAGCCGCAGGAGCTCCTATAATTCACCCCTCCACTTT,CASSRRSSYNSPLHF
NA,TRBV7-7,TRBJ1-3,NA,TGTGCTAGCAGCATGGACATCTCTGGAAACACCATATATTTT,CASSMDISGNTIYF
NA,TRBV19,TRBJ1-5,NA,TGTGCCAGTAGCCACGGACGGGGTAGCAATCAGCCCCAGCATTTT,CASSHGRGSNQPQHF
NA,TRBV9,TRBJ2-1,once,TGTGCCAGCAGCCTTAGCGCGCTCCCCTATGAGCAGTTCTTC,CASSLSALPYEQFF